These T cell receptor beta chains were read from a single sample in a study of follicular helper T cells after annual influenza vaccination. This table comes from immunoSEQ multiplex PCR, and its TCRdb copy is limited to in-frame clones, with some not included. The data contain approximately 7,400 clones, 83% of them singletons. The specimen comprised CXCR5+ CD38- circulating T follicular helper cells from blood, sampled 7 days after influenza vaccination. The receptors here all came from an adult who received the influenza vaccine. The CDR3 runs from the conserved cysteine through the conserved F or W. The order of the fields is clone size, D gene, V gene, J gene, CDR3 DNA, CDR3 protein. The D gene is left open where the match is weak. The size entry is marked missing in some rows and otherwise reads once, few, many or a size class.

-	-	TRBV5-6	TRBJ1-4	TGTGCCAGCAGCTTGGGATGGACTAATGAAAAACTGTTTTTT	CASSLGWTNEKLFF
-	-	TRBV28	TRBJ1-2	TGTGCCAGCTCCCCGTGGGGTCCCTATGGCTACACCTTC	CASSPWGPYGYTF
few	-	TRBV5-4	TRBJ1-1	TGTGCCAGCAGCTTGGCCTTGAACACTGAAGCTTTCTTT	CASSLALNTEAFF
-	-	TRBV5-1	TRBJ2-2	TGCGCCAGCAGCTTGGAAGGGAGGTCCGGGGAGCTGTTTTTT	CASSLEGRSGELFF
-	-	TRBV11-2	TRBJ1-3	TGTGCCACCGTCGAGGGGGACGACTCTGGAAACACCATATATTTT	CATVEGDDSGNTIYF
few	-	TRBV25-1	TRBJ1-5	TGTGCCAGCAGTGATTTAAGGGGAGATCAGCCCCAGCATTTT	CASSDLRGDQPQHF
-	-	TRBV2	TRBJ2-1	TGTGCCCGCGGAATGGCGACAACTAACAATGAGCAGTTCTTC	CARGMATTNNEQFF
-	-	TRBV18	TRBJ2-3	TGTGCCAGCTCACGCTCGGAGAATCCTTACACAGATACGCAGTATTTT	CASSRSENPYTDTQYF
-	-	TRBV5-1	TRBJ1-3	TGCGCCAGCAGCTTCGACAGTGGGTACGGAAACACCATATATTTT	CASSFDSGYGNTIYF
-	-	TRBV29-1	TRBJ1-2	TGCAGCGTTGCACAGGGTGATCAAAGGGGCTACACCTTC	CSVAQGDQRGYTF
-	-	TRBV7-8	TRBJ1-5	TGTGCCAGCAGCCCTGGGATGTATAGCAATCAGCCCCAGCATTTT	CASSPGMYSNQPQHF
-	-	TRBV7-2	TRBJ2-3	TGTGCCAGTGGCTGGGGTCCAGATACGCAGTATTTT	CASGWGPDTQYF
-	TRBD1	TRBV5-6	TRBJ2-7	TGTGCCAGCAGCAGAGGACAGGGGGTCTCCTACGAGCAGTACTTC	CASSRGQGVSYEQYF
-	-	TRBV15	TRBJ1-1	TGTGCCACCAGCAGAGAGGGGGTGATGAACACTGAAGCTTTCTTT	CATSREGVMNTEAFF
-	TRBD2	TRBV30	TRBJ2-3	TGTGCCTGGAGACTAGCGGGGGGAACAGATACGCAGTATTTT	CAWRLAGGTDTQYF
-	-	TRBV18	TRBJ1-1	TGTGCCAGCTCTAAGGACCGGCCCCCCACCATGACGGCTTTCTTT	CASSKDRPPTMTAFF
once	-	TRBV7-9	TRBJ2-1	TGTGCCAGCAGGGGGCCAGCGGGTTGGGGCAATGAGCAGTTCTTC	CASRGPAGWGNEQFF
-	-	TRBV28	TRBJ2-7	TGTGCCAGCAGTCATCTCCCGAGAGAGCAGTACTTC	CASSHLPREQYF
once	TRBD1	TRBV5-1	TRBJ2-3	TGCGCCAGCAGTTCAGGTGACAGGGGGCGATGGGATACGCAGTATTTT	CASSSGDRGRWDTQYF
-	-	TRBV7-9	TRBJ1-2	TGTGCCAGCAGCTCGAACTGGCGTGGCTACACCTTC	CASSSNWRGYTF
-	-	TRBV5-1	TRBJ1-1	TGCGCCAGCCGCGCGAGGCAGGGGTTCTCTGAAGCTTTCTTT	CASRARQGFSEAFF
-	-	TRBV5-1	TRBJ2-1	TGCGCCAGCAGCTCCTCTGGGGTCAATGAGCAGTTCTTC	CASSSSGVNEQFF
-	TRBD2	TRBV28	TRBJ2-1	TGTGCCAGCAGTTTAGAGGTAGCGGGGGGGCGGCATGAGCAGTTCTTC	CASSLEVAGGRHEQFF
-	TRBD2	TRBV6-6	TRBJ2-5	TGTGCCAGCCGGGCTAGCGGGGAAGAGACCCAGTACTTC	CASRASGEETQYF
-	-	TRBV6-5	TRBJ1-2	TGTGCCAGCAGTTACGTGGGAGGGATACGTGGCTACACCTTC	CASSYVGGIRGYTF
-	-	TRBV5-1	TRBJ2-7	TGCGCCAGCCGAGCCGGGACCGATCTAGGCGGGCAGTACTTC	CASRAGTDLGGQYF
-	-	TRBV11-2	TRBJ1-1	TGTGCCAGCAGCTTAGGAGCAGGTGGAGCTTTCTTT	CASSLGAGGAFF
-	-	TRBV15	TRBJ1-3	TGTGCCACCAGCAGAGATCGCCGAGGGAGCTCTGGAAACACCATATATTTT	CATSRDRRGSSGNTIYF
-	-	TRBV7-9	TRBJ2-5	TGTGCCAGCAGCCCCCAGGGAGAGACCCAGTACTTC	CASSPQGETQYF
-	-	TRBV7-3	TRBJ2-7	TGTGCCAGCAGCTTAACAGGCTCTACCTCCTACGAGCAGTACTTC	CASSLTGSTSYEQYF
-	-	TRBV5-8	TRBJ1-4	TGTGCCAGCAGCTTGACCCATGAAAAACTGTTTTTT	CASSLTHEKLFF
once	TRBD1	TRBV5-4	TRBJ2-3	TGTGCCAGCAGCACCCCGCCCGGGACAGGGGGCCAGTATTTT	CASSTPPGTGGQYF
-	-	TRBV28	TRBJ2-6	TGTGCCAGCAAATCTGGGGCCAACGTCCTGACTTTC	CASKSGANVLTF
-	TRBD2	TRBV5-1	TRBJ2-3	TGCGCCAGCAGCTTGGAGCCGGGGGGTTTGCAGTATTTT	CASSLEPGGLQYF
-	TRBD1	TRBV4-2	TRBJ1-3	TGTGCCAGCAGCCCCCAGATGACAGGGGCCTCTATTTTCTCTGGAAACACCATATATTTT	CASSPQMTGASIFSGNTIYF
-	TRBD1	TRBV19	TRBJ2-1	TGTGCCAGTGGGACAGAAGCCTACAATGAGCAGTTCTTC	CASGTEAYNEQFF